Each of the 10 T cell receptor beta chains below was sequenced from the same sample in a study of blood T cell repertoires in COVID-19. Data came from immunoSEQ multiplex PCR; TCRdb stores just in-frame clones and leaves some out. Among fewer than 45,000 clones listed, 75% to 90% were seen once. The specimen was peripheral blood. The receptors originated from a woman between 35 and 50 years old with acute or convalescent COVID-19.

The rearrangement joins TRBV5-1 to TRBJ2-1, with D hard to call. Trimming took 0 bases from V and 7 from J, leaving 14 bases between them. The germline V gene has CDR1 SGHRS and CDR2 YFSETQ. The CDR3 contains 15 residues. In DNA, the CDR3 is TGCGCCAGCAGCTTGGCCGAGGTGAGGCTAAATGAGCAGTTCTTC. Protein sequence: CASSLAEVRLNEQFF.

This clone was detected only once. CDR3 loop: CATSREGPGSALSYEQYF. CDR3 in DNA: TGTGCCACCAGCAGAGAGGGGCCCGGGAGCGCCTTGTCCTACGAGCAGTACTTC. This chain joins TRBV15 and TRBJ2-7, with a tentative D call TRBD2 (6 bases). The CDR3 consists of 18 residues. Germline CDR1 is LNHNV and CDR2 is YYDKDF (reference sequence). Trimming removed 0 bases from V and 1 base from J, with 19 bases in between.

The V gene is TRBV6-5, the J gene TRBJ2-7, with TRBD1 matching over 7 bases. Trimming removed 10 bases from V and 5 bases from J; junction bases left unmatched: 5. The CDR3 is 11 residues long. The V gene's germline CDR1 is MNHEY and CDR2 SVGAGI. The DNA for the CDR3 is TGTGCCACCCAGGACAGGAACGAGCAGTACTTC. This encodes CATQDRNEQYF.

DNA for the CDR3: TGTGCCAGCAGCCAAGGTGCTACTAGCACAGATACGCAGTATTTT. Translating gives CASSQGATSTDTQYF. This chain uses TRBV3-1 (or the pseudogene TRBV3-2) with TRBJ2-3; D call uncertain. The germline gives CDR1 LGHDT, CDR2 YNNKEL (reference sequence). Trimming took off 1 base at V and 0 bases at J, with 8 bases between the two ends. The CDR3 is made up of 15 amino acids.

The chain employs TRBV29-1 and TRBJ1-5; TRBD1 aligns across 7 bases. Germline loops: CDR1 SQVTM, CDR2 ANQGSEA. Unmatched junction bases numbered 10, after V lost 5 bases and J lost 6 bases. This CDR3 region has 14 residues. In DNA form, the CDR3 reads TGCAGCGTTCTAGGGCAGGGGGTGGGTCAGCCCCAGCATTTT. Its protein is CSVLGQGVGQPQHF.

CDR3 residues: CSARSYNEQFF. In DNA, the CDR3 is TGCAGTGCTAGATCGTACAATGAGCAGTTCTTC. The chain recombines TRBV20-1 with TRBJ2-1; no reliable D call. V dropped 2 bases and J dropped 4 bases, with 3 bases sitting between them. Germline assignment: CDR1 DFQATT and CDR2 SNEGSKA (reference sequence). The CDR3 has 11 residues.

The V and J genes are TRBV12-3 or TRBV12-4 and TRBJ2-3; no definite D call. Trimming took 7 bases from V and 1 from J, leaving 9 bases between them. There are 13 residues in the CDR3. The CDR3 DNA follows: TGTGCCAGCATGAGCATGGGCACAGATACGCAGTATTTT. Its protein product is CASMSMGTDTQYF.

The chain is built from TRBV7-3 and TRBJ2-5, with 11 nucleotides matching TRBD1. Germline V gene data show CDR1 as SGHTA and CDR2 as FQGTGA. The CDR3 covers 17 residues. J gave up 5 bases and V 3 bases, and 11 bases lay outside the gene matches. The CDR3 loop reads CASSLSLGQGAGETQYF. In nucleotides, the CDR3 is TGTGCCAGCAGCTTGAGCCTCGGACAGGGGGCGGGTGAGACCCAGTACTTC.

The chain has TRBV6-5 and TRBJ1-4; D gene uncertain. The CDR3 spans 13 residues. Germline V gene lookup returns CDR1 MNHEY and CDR2 SVGAGI. Trimming took off 8 bases at V and 6 bases at J, with 13 bases between the two ends. In DNA, the CDR3 is TGTGCCAGCGGCCGGACTCGTCATGAAAAACTGTTTTTT. Residues: CASGRTRHEKLFF.

This sequence joins TRBV5-1 and TRBJ1-1; D unclear. This CDR3 has 14 amino acids. Per germline, CDR1 SGHRS and CDR2 YFSETQ. With 1 base removed from V and 0 bases from J, the gap between germline ends came to 7 bases. In DNA, the CDR3 is TGCGCCAGCAGCTTGTCTACCATGAACACTGAAGCTTTCTTT. Translation: CASSLSTMNTEAFF.